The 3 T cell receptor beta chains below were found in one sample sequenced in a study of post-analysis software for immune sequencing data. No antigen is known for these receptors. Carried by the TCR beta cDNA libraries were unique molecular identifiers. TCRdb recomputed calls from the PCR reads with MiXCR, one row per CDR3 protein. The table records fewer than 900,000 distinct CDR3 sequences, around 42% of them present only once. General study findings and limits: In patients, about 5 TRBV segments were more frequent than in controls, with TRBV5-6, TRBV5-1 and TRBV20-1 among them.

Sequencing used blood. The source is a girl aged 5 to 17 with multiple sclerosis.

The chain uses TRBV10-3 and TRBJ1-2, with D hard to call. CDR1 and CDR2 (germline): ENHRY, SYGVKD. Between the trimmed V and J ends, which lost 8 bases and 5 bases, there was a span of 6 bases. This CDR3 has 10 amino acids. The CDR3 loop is CAIGEYGYTF. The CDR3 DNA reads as TGTGCCATCGGGGAGTATGGCTACACCTTC.

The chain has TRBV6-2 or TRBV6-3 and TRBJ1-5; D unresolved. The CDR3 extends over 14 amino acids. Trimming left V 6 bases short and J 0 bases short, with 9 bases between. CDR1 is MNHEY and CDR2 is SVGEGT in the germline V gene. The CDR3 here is CASRPEYSNQPQHF. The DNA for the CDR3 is TGTGCCAGCAGACCCGAATATAGCAATCAGCCCCAGCATTTT.

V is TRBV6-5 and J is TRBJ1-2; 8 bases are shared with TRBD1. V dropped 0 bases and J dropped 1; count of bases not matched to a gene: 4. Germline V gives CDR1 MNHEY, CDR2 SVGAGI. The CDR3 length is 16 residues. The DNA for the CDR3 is TGTGCCAGCAGTTACTCTTTGACAGGGGATAACTATGGCTACACCTTC. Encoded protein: CASSYSLTGDNYGYTF.